This is a list of T cell receptor beta chains from one sample in a study of radiation and T cells in renal cell carcinoma. Clones were sequenced by immunoSEQ multiplex PCR, and TCRdb holds only the in-frame ones, with some missing. The profile shows about 20,000 clones, less than 70% of them singletons. The material was tumor tissue, obtained from a patient whose treatment included radiotherapy and nephrectomy. The receptors come from a woman in her 70s with renal cell carcinoma. CDR3s include the opening cysteine and the closing phenylalanine or tryptophan. The D gene is left open where the match is weak. The size field is filled for only some rows; it gives once, few, many or a size class.

>TRBJ2-2|TRBV11-3|few|.|15
CASSPLTGPIGELFF
TGTGCCAGCAGCCCCTTGACAGGTCCAATCGGGGAGCTGTTTTTT
>TRBJ2-5|TRBV7-2|.|.|12
CASSLARETQYF
TGTGCCAGCAGTTTAGCTAGGGAGACCCAGTACTTC
>TRBJ1-6|TRBV28|.|.|15
CASSFGQAYNSPLHF
TGTGCCAGCAGTTTTGGACAAGCCTATAATTCACCCCTCCACTTT
>TRBJ1-1|TRBV29-1|.|TRBD1|12
CLRGQENTEAFF
TGCCTGCGGGGACAGGAGAACACTGAAGCTTTCTTT
>TRBJ1-2|TRBV7-8|.|.|15
CASSPGGLTNYGYTF
TGTGCCAGCAGCCCCGGAGGACTCACCAACTATGGCTACACCTTC
>TRBJ2-7|TRBV29-1|once|.|11
CSVDSGSEQYF
TGCAGCGTTGATTCAGGGTCCGAGCAGTACTTC
>TRBJ2-7|TRBV5-1|few|.|13
CASWGQGSYEQYF
TGCGCCAGCTGGGGGCAGGGCTCCTACGAGCAGTACTTC
>TRBJ1-4|TRBV5-1|.|.|16
CASSLQPGATNEKLFF
TGCGCCAGCAGCTTACAACCAGGGGCTACTAATGAAAAACTGTTTTTT
>TRBJ2-5|TRBV7-6|.|.|12
CASSLTEQTQYF
TGTGCCAGCAGCTTAACGGAGCAGACCCAGTACTTC
>TRBJ1-1|TRBV27|.|TRBD1|15
CASSSSQGLWTEAFF
TGTGCCAGCAGTTCCTCACAGGGGCTTTGGACTGAAGCTTTCTTT
>TRBJ1-1|TRBV30|.|.|13
CAWREMLNTEAFF
TGTGCCTGGAGGGAGATGTTAAACACTGAAGCTTTCTTT
>TRBJ2-1|TRBV6-6|.|TRBD2|16
CASSYSVGGAHNEQFF
TGTGCCAGCAGTTACTCGGTCGGGGGGGCCCACAATGAGCAGTTCTTC
>TRBJ2-3|TRBV28|.|.|16
CASSLGLGLRTDTQYF
TGTGCCAGCAGTTTAGGATTGGGACTCCGCACAGATACGCAGTATTTT
>TRBJ2-1|TRBV9|.|TRBD2|15
CASSVGSGAYNEQFF
TGTGCCAGCAGCGTAGGAAGCGGGGCCTACAATGAGCAGTTCTTC
>TRBJ1-1|TRBV29-1|.|TRBD1|15
CSASRGQSLNTEAFF
TGCAGCGCCTCCCGGGGACAGTCCTTGAACACTGAAGCTTTCTTT
>TRBJ2-3|TRBV9|.|.|15
CASSGPSPDLGGQYF
TGTGCCAGCAGCGGACCATCTCCGGACCTCGGGGGGCAGTATTTT
>TRBJ2-5|TRBV7-3|.|.|15
CASSLDQGSRETQYF
TGTGCCAGCAGCTTAGATCAGGGATCTAGGGAGACCCAGTACTTC
>TRBJ2-7|TRBV11-2|.|.|15
CASSLEAGLAYEQYF
TGTGCCAGCAGCTTAGAGGCGGGACTCGCCTACGAGCAGTACTTC
>TRBJ1-2|TRBV6-5|.|.|15
CASSPLAGEYYGYTF
TGTGCCAGCAGCCCCCTGGCGGGGGAATACTATGGCTACACCTTC
>TRBJ1-5|TRBV27|.|.|14
CASSFLGIDQPQHF
TGTGCCAGCAGTTTCTTAGGGATTGATCAGCCCCAGCATTTT
>TRBJ1-5|TRBV28|.|TRBD1|16
CATAGQLVHSNQPQHF
TGTGCCACCGCGGGACAGTTAGTCCATAGCAATCAGCCCCAGCATTTT